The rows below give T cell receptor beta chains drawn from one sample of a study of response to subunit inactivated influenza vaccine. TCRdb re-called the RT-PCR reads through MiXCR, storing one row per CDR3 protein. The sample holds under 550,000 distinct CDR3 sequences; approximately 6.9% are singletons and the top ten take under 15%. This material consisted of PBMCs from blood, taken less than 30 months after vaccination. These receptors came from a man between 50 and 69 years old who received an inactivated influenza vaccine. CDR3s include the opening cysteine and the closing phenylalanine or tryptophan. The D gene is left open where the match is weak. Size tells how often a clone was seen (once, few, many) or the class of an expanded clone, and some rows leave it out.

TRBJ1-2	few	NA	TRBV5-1	TGCGCCAGCAGCCGACACCCCGGGCAGGTCAAGGTGTCTAACTATGGCTACACCTTC	CASSRHPGQVKVSNYGYTF
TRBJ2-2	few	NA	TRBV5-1	TGCGCCAGCAGCTTGTTCGATGTCCTAACCGGGGAGCTGTTTTTT	CASSLFDVLTGELFF
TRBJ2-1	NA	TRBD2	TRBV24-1	TGTGCCACCAGTGGTACTAGCGGGAGGGCCTTCCATGAGCAGTTCTTC	CATSGTSGRAFHEQFF
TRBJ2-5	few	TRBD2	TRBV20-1	TGCAGTGCTAGACGGGCGGGAGGACACCAAGAGACCCAGTACTTC	CSARRAGGHQETQYF
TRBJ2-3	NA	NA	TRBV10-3	TGTGCCATCAGTGAGATCGCAGATACGCAGTATTTT	CAISEIADTQYF
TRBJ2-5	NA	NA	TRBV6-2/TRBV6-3	TGTGCCAGCAGTCCCCTTGGACGGGAGACCCAGTACTTC	CASSPLGRETQYF
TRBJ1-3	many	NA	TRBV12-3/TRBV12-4	TGTGCCAGCAGCTCCCACCCAAACACCATATATTTT	CASSSHPNTIYF
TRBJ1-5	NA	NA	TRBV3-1	TGTGCCAGCAGCCAAGCGTCAGGGAATCAGCCCCAGCATTTT	CASSQASGNQPQHF
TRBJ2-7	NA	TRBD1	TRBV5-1	TGCGCCAGCAGCTTGCAGGGGGACGGCTACGAGCAGTACTTC	CASSLQGDGYEQYF
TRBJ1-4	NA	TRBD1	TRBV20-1	TGCAGTGCTCAGGGGGGGGCAACTAATGAAAAACTGTTTTTT	CSAQGGATNEKLFF
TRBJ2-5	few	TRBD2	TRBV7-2	TGTGCCAGCAGCTTAGGGCGGGGGGCAGAGACCCAGTACTTC	CASSLGRGAETQYF
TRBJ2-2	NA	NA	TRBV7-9	TGTGCCATCCCGCGGTGGACTCTACAGAACACCGGGGAGCTGTTTTTT	CAIPRWTLQNTGELFF
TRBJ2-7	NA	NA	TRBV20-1	TGCAGTGCTAGAGATCTAGGGGGGAACTACGAGCAGTACTTC	CSARDLGGNYEQYF
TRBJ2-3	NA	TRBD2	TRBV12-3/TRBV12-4	TGTGCCAGCAGTCCGAGCGGGACTTGGGGAGATACGCAGTATTTT	CASSPSGTWGDTQYF
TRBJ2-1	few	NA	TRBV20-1	TGCAGTGCCCCTTCAGGGTGGAATGAGCAGTTCTTC	CSAPSGWNEQFF
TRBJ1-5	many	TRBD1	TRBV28	TGTGCCAGCAGTCCACAGGGGCATCAGCCCCAGCATTTT	CASSPQGHQPQHF
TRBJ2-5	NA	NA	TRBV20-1	TGCAGTGTGTATTCCCGAGCCAAAGAGACCCAGTACTTC	CSVYSRAKETQYF
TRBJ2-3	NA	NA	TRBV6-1	TGTGCCAGCAGTCGTCAGAGCAGTGCCACAGATACGCAGTATTTT	CASSRQSSATDTQYF
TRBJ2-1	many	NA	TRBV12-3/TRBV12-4	TGTGCCAGCAGTCCCCCAGCCGTATACTCCTACAATGAGCAGTTCTTC	CASSPPAVYSYNEQFF
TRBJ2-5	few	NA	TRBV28	TGTGCCACCAACGAACAGGGTAACCCCCAAGAGACCCAGTACTTC	CATNEQGNPQETQYF
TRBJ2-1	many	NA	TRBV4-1	TGCGCCAGCAGCCAAGAGCATGGCGGGGAGCAGTTCTTC	CASSQEHGGEQFF
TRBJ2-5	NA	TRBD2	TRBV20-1	TGCAGTGCTAGGTCGTCGGCTAGCGGGGGAGGGACCCAGTACTTC	CSARSSASGGGTQYF
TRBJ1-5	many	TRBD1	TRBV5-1	TGCGCCAGCAGCCCGGGGACAGTTAGCAATCAGCCCCAGCATTTT	CASSPGTVSNQPQHF
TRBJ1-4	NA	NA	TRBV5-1	TGCGCCAGCAGCTTGGGACCTCCGGGAACTAATGAAAAACTGTTTTTT	CASSLGPPGTNEKLFF
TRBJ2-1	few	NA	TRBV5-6	TGTGCCAGCAGCCCCGGTAGGGCCGGGAGCTCCTACAATGAGCAGTTCTTC	CASSPGRAGSSYNEQFF
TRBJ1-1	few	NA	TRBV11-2	TGTGCCAGCAGCTTAGGGGCAGGGGTGGGCACTGAAGCTTTCTTT	CASSLGAGVGTEAFF
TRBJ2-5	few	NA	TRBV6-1	TGTGCCAGCAGTCGGGGGGACAGGCAAGAGACCCAGTACTTC	CASSRGDRQETQYF
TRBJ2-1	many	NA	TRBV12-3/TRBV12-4	TGTGCCAGCAGTTCTTTAGCGGTGCCCTACAATGAGCAGTTCTTC	CASSSLAVPYNEQFF
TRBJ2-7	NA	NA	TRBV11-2	TGTGCCAGCAGCCCCCGCCTGGAGCAGTACTTC	CASSPRLEQYF
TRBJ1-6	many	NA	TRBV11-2	TGTGCCAGCAGCTTAGGCCCTCGGGTCCCAGACCACTTT	CASSLGPRVPDHF
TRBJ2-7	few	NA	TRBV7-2	TGTGCCAGCAGCTTAGGGTCAGTTAACGAGCAGTACTTC	CASSLGSVNEQYF
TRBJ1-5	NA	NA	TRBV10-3	TGTGCCATCAGTGAGTCCGTTAATAGCAATCAGCCCCAGCATTTT	CAISESVNSNQPQHF
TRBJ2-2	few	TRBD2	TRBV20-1	TGCAGTGCTAGAGATACCGCGGGGGGGCCGGTCGGGGAGCTGTTTTTT	CSARDTAGGPVGELFF
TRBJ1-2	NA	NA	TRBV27	TGTGCCAGCACCCTCAGTAGGACAGCCCTTTCCCTCTATGGCTACACCTTC	CASTLSRTALSLYGYTF
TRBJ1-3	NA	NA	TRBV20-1	TGCAGTGCTAGAGTAGGGTTCGAAAACACCATATATTTT	CSARVGFENTIYF
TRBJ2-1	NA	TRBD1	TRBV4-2	TGTGCCAGCAGCTTACTTGGGACAGGGACCTACAATGAGCAGTTCTTC	CASSLLGTGTYNEQFF
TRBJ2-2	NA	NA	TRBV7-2	TGTGCCAGCAGCACTAGTATCCCCGGGGAGCTGATTTTT	CASSTSIPGELIF
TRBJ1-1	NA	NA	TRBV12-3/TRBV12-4	TGTGCCAGCAGTTCCGGGGGAGGTTCCACTGAAGCTTTCTTT	CASSSGGGSTEAFF
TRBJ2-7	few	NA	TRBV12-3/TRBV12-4	TGTGCCAGCAGTTTGTTTAGGGGGGTCGCGCAGTACTTC	CASSLFRGVAQYF
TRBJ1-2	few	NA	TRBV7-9	TGTGCCAGCCTGGGTGATTATGGCTACACCTTC	CASLGDYGYTF
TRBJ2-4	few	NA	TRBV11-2	TGTGCCAGCAGCTCCGTTGGGGGAATAGCCAAAAACATTCAGTACTTC	CASSSVGGIAKNIQYF
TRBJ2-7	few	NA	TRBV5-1	TGCGCCAGCAGCCCGTTACCAGACAGCTACGAGCAGTACTTC	CASSPLPDSYEQYF
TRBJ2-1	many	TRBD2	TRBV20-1	TGCAGTGCTAGGGGACTAGCGGGGGGGCTGACTTCCTACAATGAGCAGTTCTTC	CSARGLAGGLTSYNEQFF
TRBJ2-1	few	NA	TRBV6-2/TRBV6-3	TGTGCCAGCAGCCCCCGGACTGATCGGGATGAGCAGTTCTTC	CASSPRTDRDEQFF
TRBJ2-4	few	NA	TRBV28	TGTGCCAGCAGTTACCGCGGCATTCAGTACTTC	CASSYRGIQYF
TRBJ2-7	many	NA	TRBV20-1	TGCAGTGCGATAGGAGGGGGGCCATTTCTTGGGGAGCAGTACTTC	CSAIGGGPFLGEQYF
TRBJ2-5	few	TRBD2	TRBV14	TGTGCCAGCAGCCAAGACCCGGTGACTAGCGGGAGAAGGGGGGAGACCCAGTACTTC	CASSQDPVTSGRRGETQYF
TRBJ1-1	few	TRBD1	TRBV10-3	TGTGCCATCGGACAGGACCACACTGAAGCTTTCTTT	CAIGQDHTEAFF